There are many counts of the clone carrying this T cell receptor beta chain. Its antigen remains unknown. TCRbeta library construction was performed incorporating unique molecular identifiers. Each CDR3 protein gets one entry after TCRdb re-called the PCR reads with MiXCR. Of about 460,000 distinct CDR3 sequences in the sample, 9.5% to 12% were seen once. This specimen belongs to a study of T-cell reconstitution after alpha-beta-depleted transplantation in children. General observations from the study: About two months after transplant, alpha-beta T cells reportedly came from several hundred expanded graft clones. After one year, T-cell counts and TCRbeta diversity mostly came from new T cells.

The V end was cut by 6 bases, the J end by 0 bases, with 12 bases between. Germline CDR1 reads SGHTA; CDR2 reads FQGNSA. The CDR3 length is 15 residues. The material was PBMCs, mostly from graft donor cells, obtained 180 days after TCRalphabeta/CD19-depleted stem cell transplant. This clonotype was sampled from a female patient between 2 and 15 years old who had a stem cell transplant for aplastic anemia, so the T cells may come from the graft donor. The J gene is TRBJ1-5, the V gene TRBV7-2, with a tentative D call TRBD1 (6 bases). The CDR3 region is CASSPRGDSNQPQHF. CDR3 sequence (DNA): TGTGCCAGCAGTCCTAGGGGGGATAGCAATCAGCCCCAGCATTTT.